Included here is one TCR beta chain sequence, with context. The CDR3 has 12 residues. V lost 8 bases to trimming and J lost 5 bases, with 12 bases between them. Germline lookup yields CDR1 SGHDN and CDR2 FVKESK. Alongside a J-beta primer mix, a sample-barcoded 5' primer served in a second PCR lasting roughly 7 to 11 cycles. TCRdb itself ran the 5' RACE reads through MiXCR, one entry per CDR3 protein. This table holds hundreds of thousands of distinct CDR3 sequences, around 48% found once. At least 5 micrograms of total RNA were extracted per sample. The data stem from a study of blood T cells in healthy people across ages.

Sequencing used blood. The TCR sequence derives from a woman aged 55-69 years in good health. This chain joins TRBV14 and TRBJ2-5, with D tentatively TRBD2 (7 bases). CDR3 residues: CASPEGGETQYF. The DNA for the CDR3 is TGTGCCAGCCCCGAGGGGGGGGAGACCCAGTACTTC.